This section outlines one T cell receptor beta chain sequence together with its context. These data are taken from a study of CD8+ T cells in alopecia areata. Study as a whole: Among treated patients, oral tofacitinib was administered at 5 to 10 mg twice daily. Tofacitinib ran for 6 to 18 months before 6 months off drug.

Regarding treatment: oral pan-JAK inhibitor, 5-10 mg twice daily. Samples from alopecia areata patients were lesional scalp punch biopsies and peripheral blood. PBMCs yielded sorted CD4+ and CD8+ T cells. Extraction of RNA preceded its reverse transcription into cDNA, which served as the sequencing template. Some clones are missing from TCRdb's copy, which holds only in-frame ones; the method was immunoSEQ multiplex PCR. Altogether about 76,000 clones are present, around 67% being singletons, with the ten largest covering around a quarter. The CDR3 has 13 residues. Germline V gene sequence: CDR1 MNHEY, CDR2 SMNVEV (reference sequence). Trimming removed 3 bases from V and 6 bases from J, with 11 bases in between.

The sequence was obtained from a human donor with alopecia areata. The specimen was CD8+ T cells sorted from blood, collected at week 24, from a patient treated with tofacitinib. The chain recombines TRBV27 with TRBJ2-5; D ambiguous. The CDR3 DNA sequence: TGTGCCAGCAGTTTCCTGGGGTTCAAGACCCAGTACTTC. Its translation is CASSFLGFKTQYF.